Listed below are T cell receptor beta chains from one sample, sequenced in a study of cytomegalovirus exposure and HLA in healthy donors. Here immunoSEQ multiplex PCR was the method, and the copy in TCRdb shows in-frame clones only, minus some. This table has about 240,000 clones, about 80% appearing once. Sequenced sample: PBMCs. Receptors were obtained from an older woman in good health and CMV-seropositive. CDR3s include the opening cysteine and the closing phenylalanine or tryptophan. Clone size is shown for a subset of rows, as once, few, many or a class of expanded clone.

abundance,j_gene,v_gene,CDR3aa
NA,TRBJ2-1,TRBV10-3,CAISELASGGEQFF
once,TRBJ1-3,TRBV10-1,CASSDPSGNTIYF
NA,TRBJ2-7,TRBV7-2,CASSVVGLAIVYEQYF
NA,TRBJ2-5,TRBV7-9,CASSLASSRETQYF
NA,TRBJ1-4,TRBV4-2,CASSQHLQGVNEKLFF
NA,TRBJ2-1,TRBV5-1,CASSLSGSGVHKQFF
NA,TRBJ2-3,TRBV9,CASSVGPPGQGTDTQYF
NA,TRBJ2-7,TRBV14,CASSLLTRTYEQYF
NA,TRBJ1-4,TRBV28,CASSFRDRGLVNEKLFF
NA,TRBJ1-1,TRBV5-1,CASSRATGGADTEAFF
NA,TRBJ1-5,TRBV7-9,CASSLGVGTNQPQHF
NA,TRBJ2-5,TRBV28,CASSSPGGEETQYF
NA,TRBJ1-4,TRBV2,CASGAEGGISNEKLFF
few,TRBJ2-1,TRBV11-2,CASSAILAGGGEQFF
once,TRBJ1-5,TRBV19,CASSPGIPGQGGQPQHF
NA,TRBJ2-3,TRBV4-2,CASSQDLGSTDTQYF
NA,TRBJ2-3,TRBV6-5,CASSEPPSGQYF
NA,TRBJ2-1,TRBV9,CASNPAGARYNEQFF
few,TRBJ2-1,TRBV6-1,CASSPGLAEQFF
NA,TRBJ2-5,TRBV7-3,CASSFQGRGRETQYF
NA,TRBJ1-4,TRBV5-1,CASSLGTAANEKLFF
NA,TRBJ2-5,TRBV7-3,CASSLTANQETQYF
once,TRBJ2-7,TRBV5-4,CASGQQGSYEQYF
NA,TRBJ1-2,TRBV6-5,CASSYLLQGGGYTF
NA,TRBJ2-7,TRBV11-2,CASSLTGGFTYEQYF
NA,TRBJ1-1,TRBV20-1,CSAPDTEAFF
NA,TRBJ1-1,TRBV19,CASIPTPGQGYNTEAFF
NA,TRBJ2-6,TRBV7-6,CASSLVVGQGRGAGANVLTF
few,TRBJ1-5,TRBV28,CASSSYQPQHF
NA,TRBJ2-5,TRBV28,CASRTQETQYF
NA,TRBJ2-1,TRBV29-1,CSVRTTSTEQFF
few,TRBJ1-3,TRBV18,CASSRDILTSGNTIYF
NA,TRBJ2-5,TRBV2,CASSKGETQYF
NA,TRBJ1-1,TRBV18,CASSATGWGMNTEAFF
few,TRBJ2-1,TRBV4-1,CASSLPGTSGSNEQFF
NA,TRBJ1-3,TRBV6-5,CASRRGSGNTIYF
NA,TRBJ2-1,TRBV6-4,CASSASGDLGEQFF
NA,TRBJ2-7,TRBV27,CASSLFGGGGYEQYF
NA,TRBJ2-7,TRBV6-1,CASSEGTVEQYF
NA,TRBJ2-7,TRBV18,CASSRAMAYEQYF
NA,TRBJ2-7,TRBV19,CASSPSSYEQYF
NA,TRBJ2-5,TRBV18,CASSTQETQYF
few,TRBJ2-1,TRBV5-1,CASSWYPGIIHNEQFF
NA,TRBJ1-1,TRBV7-9,CASSLTGDTYTEAFF
NA,TRBJ2-5,TRBV13,CASSGRGGRAQYF
once,TRBJ1-1,TRBV10-3,CANGGGGTEAFF
NA,TRBJ2-6,TRBV18,CASSSLGGGAKSGANVLTF
NA,TRBJ2-7,TRBV19,CASSIEDRDSYEQYF
NA,TRBJ1-2,TRBV18,CASSPPRKLSNYGYTF
NA,TRBJ2-2,TRBV28,CASRGTGNTGELFF
NA,TRBJ2-3,TRBV19,CASNPREGGSTDTQYF
NA,TRBJ2-3,TRBV30,CAWTGGDTQYF
NA,TRBJ2-5,TRBV5-1,CASSLSLAGAETQYF